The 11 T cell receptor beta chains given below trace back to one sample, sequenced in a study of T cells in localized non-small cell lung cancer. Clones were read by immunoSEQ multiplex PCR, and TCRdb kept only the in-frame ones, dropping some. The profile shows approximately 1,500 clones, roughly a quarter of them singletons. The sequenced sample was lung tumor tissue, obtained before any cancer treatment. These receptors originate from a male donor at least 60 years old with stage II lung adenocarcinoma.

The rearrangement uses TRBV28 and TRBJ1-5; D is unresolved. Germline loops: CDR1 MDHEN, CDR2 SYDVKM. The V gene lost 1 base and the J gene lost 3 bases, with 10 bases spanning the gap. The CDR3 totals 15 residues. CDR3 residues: CASSLSNSYNQPQHF. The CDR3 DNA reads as TGTGCCAGCAGTTTATCAAATTCGTACAATCAGCCCCAGCATTTT.

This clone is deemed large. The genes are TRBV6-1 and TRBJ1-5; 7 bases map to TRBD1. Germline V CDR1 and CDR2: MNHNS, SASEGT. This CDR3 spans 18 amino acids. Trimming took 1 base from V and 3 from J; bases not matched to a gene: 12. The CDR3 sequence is CASSEVAPPTGNNQPQHF. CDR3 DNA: TGTGCCAGCAGTGAAGTCGCTCCTCCGACAGGGAACAATCAGCCCCAGCATTTT.

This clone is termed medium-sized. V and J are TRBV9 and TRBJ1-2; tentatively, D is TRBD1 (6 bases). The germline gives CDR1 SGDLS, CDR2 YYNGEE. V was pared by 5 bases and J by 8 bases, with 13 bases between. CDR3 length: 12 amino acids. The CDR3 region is CASRAGDQGYTF. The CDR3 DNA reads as TGTGCCAGCAGGGCAGGGGATCAGGGCTACACCTTC.

The CDR3 DNA reads as TGTGCAACCTTGAAGGGGAATTGGGGGGCCAACGTCCTGACTTTC. Protein sequence: CATLKGNWGANVLTF. This chain links TRBV28 with TRBJ2-6; TRBD1 might be the D (5 bases). Germline loops: CDR1 MDHEN, CDR2 SYDVKM. The CDR3 covers 15 residues. The entire variable domain, with the rest obtained from reference TRBV28 and TRBJ2-6, is as follows: DVKVTQSSRYLVKRTGEKVFLECVQDMDHENMFWYRQDPGLGLRLIYFSYDVKMKEKGDIPEGYSVSREKKERFSLILESASTNQTSMYLCATLKGNWGANVLTFGAGSRLTVL.

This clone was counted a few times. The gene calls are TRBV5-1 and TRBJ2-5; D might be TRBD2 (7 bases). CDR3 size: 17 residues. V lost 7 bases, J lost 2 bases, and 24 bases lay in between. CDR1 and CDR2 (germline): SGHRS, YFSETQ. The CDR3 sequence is CASGVKGEGDFQETQYF. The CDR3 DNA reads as TGCGCCAGCGGTGTGAAGGGGGAGGGTGATTTTCAAGAGACCCAGTACTTC.

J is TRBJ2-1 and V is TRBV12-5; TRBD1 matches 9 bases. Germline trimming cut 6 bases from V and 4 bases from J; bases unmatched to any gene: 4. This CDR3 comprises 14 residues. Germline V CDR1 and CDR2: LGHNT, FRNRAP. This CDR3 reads CASGAGTGYNEQFF. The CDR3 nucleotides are TGTGCTAGTGGGGCCGGGACAGGGTACAATGAGCAGTTCTTC.

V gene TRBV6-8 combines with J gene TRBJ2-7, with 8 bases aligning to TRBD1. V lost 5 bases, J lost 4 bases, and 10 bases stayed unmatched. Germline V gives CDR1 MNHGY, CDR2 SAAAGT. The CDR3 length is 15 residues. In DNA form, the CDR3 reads TGTGCCAGCAGTCCCTCGGACAGGGCTTCATACGAGCAGTACTTC. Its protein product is CASSPSDRASYEQYF.

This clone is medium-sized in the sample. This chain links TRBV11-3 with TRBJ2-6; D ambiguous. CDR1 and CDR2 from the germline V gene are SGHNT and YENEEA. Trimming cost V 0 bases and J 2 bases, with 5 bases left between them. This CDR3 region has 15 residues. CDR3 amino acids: CASSLEAAGANVLTF. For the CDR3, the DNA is TGTGCCAGCAGCTTAGAGGCCGCTGGGGCCAACGTCCTGACTTTC.

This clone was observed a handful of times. CDR3 in DNA: TGTGCCAGCAGCCTGGGACATCGAAGGGACAATTCACCCCTCCACTTT. It is translated as CASSLGHRRDNSPLHF. The rearrangement uses TRBV11-3 and TRBJ1-6, with D perhaps TRBD1 (6 bases). The CDR3 totals 16 residues. CDR1 SGHNT and CDR2 YENEEA come from the germline V gene. Trimming cost V 5 bases and J 7 bases, with 18 bases left between them. The complete variable domain, with remaining parts taken from reference TRBV11-3 and TRBJ1-6, reads EAGVVQSPRYKIIEKKQPVAFWCNPISGHNTLYWYLQNLGQGPELLIRYENEEAVDDSQLPKDRFSAERLKGVDSTLKIQPAELGDSAVYLCASSLGHRRDNSPLHFGNGTRLTVT.

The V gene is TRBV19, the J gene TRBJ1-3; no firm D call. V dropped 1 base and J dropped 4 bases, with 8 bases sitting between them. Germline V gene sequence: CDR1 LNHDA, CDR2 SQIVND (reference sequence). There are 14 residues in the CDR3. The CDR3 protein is CASSIGRRGNTIYF. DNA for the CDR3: TGTGCCAGTAGTATAGGTCGCCGGGGAAACACCATATATTTT.

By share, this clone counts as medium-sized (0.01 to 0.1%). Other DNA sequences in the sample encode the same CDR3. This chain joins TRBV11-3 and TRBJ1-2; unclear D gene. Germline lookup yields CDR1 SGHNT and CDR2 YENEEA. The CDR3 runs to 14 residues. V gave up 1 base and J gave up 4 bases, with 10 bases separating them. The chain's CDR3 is CASSLGRVGYGYTF. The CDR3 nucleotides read TGTGCCAGCAGCTTAGGAAGGGTCGGCTATGGCTACACCTTC.